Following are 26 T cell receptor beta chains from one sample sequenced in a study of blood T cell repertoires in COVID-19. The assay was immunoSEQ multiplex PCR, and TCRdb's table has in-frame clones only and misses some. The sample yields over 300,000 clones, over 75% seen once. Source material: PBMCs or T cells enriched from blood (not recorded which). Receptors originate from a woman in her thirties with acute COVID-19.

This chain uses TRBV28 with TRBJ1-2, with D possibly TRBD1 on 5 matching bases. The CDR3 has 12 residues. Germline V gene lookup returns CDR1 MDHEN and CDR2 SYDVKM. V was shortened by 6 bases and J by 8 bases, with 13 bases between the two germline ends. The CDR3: CASSRRVGGYTF. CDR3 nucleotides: TGTGCCAGCAGCCGCAGGGTGGGGGGCTACACCTTC.

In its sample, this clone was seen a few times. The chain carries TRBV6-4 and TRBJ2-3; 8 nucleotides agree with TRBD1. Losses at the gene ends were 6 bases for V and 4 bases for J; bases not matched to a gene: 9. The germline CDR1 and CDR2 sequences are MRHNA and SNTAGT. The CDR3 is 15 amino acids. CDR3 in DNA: TGTGCCAGCAGCCCCGGACAGGGTGGGTCAGATACGCAGTATTTT. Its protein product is CASSPGQGGSDTQYF.

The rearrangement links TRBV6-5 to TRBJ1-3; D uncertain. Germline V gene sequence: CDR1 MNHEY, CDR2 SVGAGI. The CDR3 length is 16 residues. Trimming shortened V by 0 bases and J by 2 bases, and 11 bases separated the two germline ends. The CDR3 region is CASSYSPILTGNTIYF. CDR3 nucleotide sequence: TGTGCCAGCAGTTACTCCCCGATCCTAACTGGAAACACCATATATTTT.

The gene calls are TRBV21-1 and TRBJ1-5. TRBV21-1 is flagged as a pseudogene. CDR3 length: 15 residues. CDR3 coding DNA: TGTGCCAGCAGCAAAGTAGAGGGAGGATGTCAGCCCCAGCATTTT. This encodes CASSKVEGGCQPQHF.

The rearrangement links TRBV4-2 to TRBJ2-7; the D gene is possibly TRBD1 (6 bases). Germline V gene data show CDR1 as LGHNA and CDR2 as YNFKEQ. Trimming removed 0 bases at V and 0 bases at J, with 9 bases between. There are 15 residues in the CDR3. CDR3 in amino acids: CASSQEAGDSYEQYF. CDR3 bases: TGTGCCAGCAGCCAAGAGGCAGGGGACTCCTACGAGCAGTACTTC.

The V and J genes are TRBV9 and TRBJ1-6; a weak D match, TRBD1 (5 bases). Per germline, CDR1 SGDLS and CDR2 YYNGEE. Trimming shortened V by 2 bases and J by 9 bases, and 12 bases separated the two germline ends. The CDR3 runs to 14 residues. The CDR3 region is CASSVSQDSSPLHF. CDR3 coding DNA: TGTGCCAGCAGCGTCTCCCAAGACAGTTCACCCCTCCACTTT.

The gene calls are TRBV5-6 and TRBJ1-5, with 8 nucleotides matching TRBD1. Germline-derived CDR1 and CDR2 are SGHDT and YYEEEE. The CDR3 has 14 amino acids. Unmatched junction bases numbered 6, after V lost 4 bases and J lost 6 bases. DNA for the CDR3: TGTGCCAGCAGCCAGACAGGGGTCAGTCAGCCCCAGCATTTT. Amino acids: CASSQTGVSQPQHF.

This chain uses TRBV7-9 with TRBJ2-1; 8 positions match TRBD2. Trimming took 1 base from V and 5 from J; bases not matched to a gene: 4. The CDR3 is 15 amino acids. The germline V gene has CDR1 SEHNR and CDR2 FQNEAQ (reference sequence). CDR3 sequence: CASSLEAGVNNEQFF. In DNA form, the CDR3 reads TGTGCCAGCAGCTTAGAAGCGGGGGTTAACAATGAGCAGTTCTTC.

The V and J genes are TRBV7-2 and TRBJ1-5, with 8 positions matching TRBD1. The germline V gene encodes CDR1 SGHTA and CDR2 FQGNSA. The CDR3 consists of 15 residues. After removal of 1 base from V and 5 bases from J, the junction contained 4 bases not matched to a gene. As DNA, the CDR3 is TGTGCCAGCAGCTTAGAGACAGGGGCCCATCAGCCCCAGCATTTT. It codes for CASSLETGAHQPQHF.

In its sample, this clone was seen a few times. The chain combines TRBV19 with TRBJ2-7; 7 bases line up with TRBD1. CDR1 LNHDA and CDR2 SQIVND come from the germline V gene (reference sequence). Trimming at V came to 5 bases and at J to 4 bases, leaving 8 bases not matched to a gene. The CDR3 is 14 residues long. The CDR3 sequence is CASSWSAGGYEQYF. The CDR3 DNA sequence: TGTGCCAGTAGTTGGTCGGCAGGGGGATACGAGCAGTACTTC.

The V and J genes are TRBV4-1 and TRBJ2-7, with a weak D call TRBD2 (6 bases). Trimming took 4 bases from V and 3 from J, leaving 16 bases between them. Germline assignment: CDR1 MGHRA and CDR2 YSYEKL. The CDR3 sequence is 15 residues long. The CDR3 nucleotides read TGCGCCAGCAGCCCGTGGGCTAGCGCCTTCTACGAGCAGTACTTC. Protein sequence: CASSPWASAFYEQYF.

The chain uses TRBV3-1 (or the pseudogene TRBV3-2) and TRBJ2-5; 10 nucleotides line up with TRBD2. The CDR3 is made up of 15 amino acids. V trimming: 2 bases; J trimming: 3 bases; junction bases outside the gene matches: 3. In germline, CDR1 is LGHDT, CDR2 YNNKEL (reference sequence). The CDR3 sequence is CASSQSLAGEETQYF. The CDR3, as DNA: TGTGCCAGCAGCCAATCCCTAGCGGGGGAAGAGACCCAGTACTTC.

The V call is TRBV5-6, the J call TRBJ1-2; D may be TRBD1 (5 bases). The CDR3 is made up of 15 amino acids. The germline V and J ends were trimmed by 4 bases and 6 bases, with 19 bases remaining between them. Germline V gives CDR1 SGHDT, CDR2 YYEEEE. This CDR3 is CASSPPGGRENGYTF. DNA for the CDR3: TGTGCCAGCAGCCCACCTGGGGGACGGGAGAATGGCTACACCTTC. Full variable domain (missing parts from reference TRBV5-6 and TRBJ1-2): DAGVTQSPTHLIKTRGQQVTLRCSPKSGHDTVSWYQQALGQGPQFIFQYYEEEERQRGNFPDRFSGHQFPNYSSELNVNALLLGDSALYLCASSPPGGRENGYTFGSGTRLTVV.

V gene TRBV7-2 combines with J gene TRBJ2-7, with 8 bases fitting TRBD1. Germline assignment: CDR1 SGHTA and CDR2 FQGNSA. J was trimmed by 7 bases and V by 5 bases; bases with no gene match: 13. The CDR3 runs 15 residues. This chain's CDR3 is CASSPAGTGLREQYF. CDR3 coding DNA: TGTGCCAGCAGCCCAGCCGGGACAGGTCTTCGGGAGCAGTACTTC.

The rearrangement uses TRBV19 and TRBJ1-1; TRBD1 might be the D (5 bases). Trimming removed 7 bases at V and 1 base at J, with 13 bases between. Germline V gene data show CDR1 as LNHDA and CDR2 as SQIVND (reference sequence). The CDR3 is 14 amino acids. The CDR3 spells CASKPGLANTEAFF. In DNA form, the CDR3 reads TGTGCCAGTAAGCCGGGACTGGCGAACACTGAAGCTTTCTTT.

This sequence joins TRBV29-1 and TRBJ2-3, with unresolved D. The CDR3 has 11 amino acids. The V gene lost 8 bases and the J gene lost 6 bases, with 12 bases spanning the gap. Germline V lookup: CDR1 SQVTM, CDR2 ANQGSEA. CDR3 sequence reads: CSSGESDTQYF. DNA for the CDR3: TGCAGCTCTGGAGAGTCCGATACGCAGTATTTT.

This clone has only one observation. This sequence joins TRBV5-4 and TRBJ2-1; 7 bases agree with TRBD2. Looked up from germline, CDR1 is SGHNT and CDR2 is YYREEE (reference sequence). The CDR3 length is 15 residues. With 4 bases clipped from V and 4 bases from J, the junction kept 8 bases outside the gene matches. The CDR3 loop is CASSPGGFGYNEQFF. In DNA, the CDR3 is TGTGCCAGCAGCCCGGGGGGTTTTGGGTACAATGAGCAGTTCTTC.

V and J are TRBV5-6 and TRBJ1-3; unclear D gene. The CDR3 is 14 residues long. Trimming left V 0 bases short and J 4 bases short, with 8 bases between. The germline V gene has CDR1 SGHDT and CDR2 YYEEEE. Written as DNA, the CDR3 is TGTGCCAGCAGCTTGGGTATATCGGGAAACACCATATATTTT. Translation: CASSLGISGNTIYF. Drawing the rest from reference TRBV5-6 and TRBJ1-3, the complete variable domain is DAGVTQSPTHLIKTRGQQVTLRCSPKSGHDTVSWYQQALGQGPQFIFQYYEEEERQRGNFPDRFSGHQFPNYSSELNVNALLLGDSALYLCASSLGISGNTIYFGEGSWLTVV.

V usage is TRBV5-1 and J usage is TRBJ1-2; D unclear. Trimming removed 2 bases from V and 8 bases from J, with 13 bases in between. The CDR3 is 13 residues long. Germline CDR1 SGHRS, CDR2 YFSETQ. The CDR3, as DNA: TGCGCCAGCAGCTTTCAGGTCTATGGGGGCTACACCTTC. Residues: CASSFQVYGGYTF. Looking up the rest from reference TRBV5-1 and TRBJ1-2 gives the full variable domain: KAGVTQTPRYLIKTRGQQVTLSCSPISGHRSVSWYQQTPGQGLQFLFEYFSETQRNKGNFPGRFSGRQFSNSRSEMNVSTLELGDSALYLCASSFQVYGGYTFGSGTRLTVV.

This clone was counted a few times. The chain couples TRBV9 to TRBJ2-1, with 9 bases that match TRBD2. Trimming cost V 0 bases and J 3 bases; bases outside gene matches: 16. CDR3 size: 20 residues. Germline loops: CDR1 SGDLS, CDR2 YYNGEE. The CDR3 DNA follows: TGTGCCAGCAGCGTAGTAGGCCTGTCGCCTAGCGGGACGTACTACAATGAGCAGTTCTTC. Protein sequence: CASSVVGLSPSGTYYNEQFF. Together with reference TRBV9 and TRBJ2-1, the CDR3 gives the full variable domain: DSGVTQTPKHLITATGQRVTLRCSPRSGDLSVYWYQQSLDQGLQFLIQYYNGEERAKGNILERFSAQQFPDLHSELNLSSLELGDSALYFCASSVVGLSPSGTYYNEQFFGPGTRLTVL.

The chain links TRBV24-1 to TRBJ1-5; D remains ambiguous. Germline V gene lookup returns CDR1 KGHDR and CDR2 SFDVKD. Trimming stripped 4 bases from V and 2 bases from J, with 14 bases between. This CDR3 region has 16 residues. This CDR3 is CATSDPRSVGNQPQHF. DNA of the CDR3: TGTGCCACCAGTGACCCCCGGAGCGTGGGCAATCAGCCCCAGCATTTT.

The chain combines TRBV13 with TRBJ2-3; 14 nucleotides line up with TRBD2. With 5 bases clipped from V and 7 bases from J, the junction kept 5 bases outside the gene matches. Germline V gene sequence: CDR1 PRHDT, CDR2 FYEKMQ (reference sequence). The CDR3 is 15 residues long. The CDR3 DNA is TGTGCCAGCAGCCCAGGACTAGCGGGGGGCCATACGCAGTATTTT. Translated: CASSPGLAGGHTQYF.

As DNA, the CDR3 is TGTGCTAGTGGTGCGGGACAGGGTTATTCACCCCTCCACTTT. This translates into CASGAGQGYSPLHF. The rearrangement uses TRBV12-5 and TRBJ1-6, with 9 bases aligning to TRBD1. J was trimmed by 8 bases and V by 5 bases; bases with no gene match: 4. The germline gives CDR1 LGHNT, CDR2 FRNRAP. CDR3 size: 14 residues.

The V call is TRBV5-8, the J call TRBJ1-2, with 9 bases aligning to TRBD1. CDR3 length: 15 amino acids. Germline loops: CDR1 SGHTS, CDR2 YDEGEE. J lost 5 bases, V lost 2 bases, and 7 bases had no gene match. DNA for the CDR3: TGTGCCAGCAGCTTAACAGGGGGCTATGCGTATGGCTACACCTTC. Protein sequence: CASSLTGGYAYGYTF.

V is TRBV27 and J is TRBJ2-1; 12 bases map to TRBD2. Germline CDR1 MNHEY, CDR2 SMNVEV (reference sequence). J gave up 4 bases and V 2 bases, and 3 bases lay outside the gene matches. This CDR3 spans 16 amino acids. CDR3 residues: CASSLAGLAGYNEQFF. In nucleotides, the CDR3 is TGTGCCAGCAGTTTAGCCGGACTAGCGGGGTACAATGAGCAGTTCTTC.

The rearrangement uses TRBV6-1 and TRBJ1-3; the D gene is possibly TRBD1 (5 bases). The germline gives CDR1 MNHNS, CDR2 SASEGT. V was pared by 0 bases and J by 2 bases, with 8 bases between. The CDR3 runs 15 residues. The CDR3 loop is CASSEAPGPGNTIYF. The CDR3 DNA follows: TGTGCCAGCAGTGAAGCTCCAGGGCCTGGAAACACCATATATTTT.